This T cell receptor (beta chain) was observed in a study of T cell responses to AZD1222 COVID-19 vaccine. The CDR3 extends over 12 amino acids. With 2 bases removed from V and 4 bases from J, the gap between germline ends came to 5 bases. Looked up from germline, CDR1 is MRHNA and CDR2 is SNTAGT. Sequenced by immunoSEQ multiplex PCR; TCRdb stores in-frame clones only, minus some. The sample yields around 150,000 clones, roughly 85% seen once. The chain uses TRBV6-4 and TRBJ1-2; the D is unclear. The sequence came from an adult who received the MenACWY meningococcal vaccine as a control. The sequencing here drew on peripheral blood, taken 28 days after the second dose of the MenACWY control vaccine. The CDR3 DNA reads as TGTGCCAGCAGTGACGGTGGCTATGGCTACACCTTC. It codes for CASSDGGYGYTF.